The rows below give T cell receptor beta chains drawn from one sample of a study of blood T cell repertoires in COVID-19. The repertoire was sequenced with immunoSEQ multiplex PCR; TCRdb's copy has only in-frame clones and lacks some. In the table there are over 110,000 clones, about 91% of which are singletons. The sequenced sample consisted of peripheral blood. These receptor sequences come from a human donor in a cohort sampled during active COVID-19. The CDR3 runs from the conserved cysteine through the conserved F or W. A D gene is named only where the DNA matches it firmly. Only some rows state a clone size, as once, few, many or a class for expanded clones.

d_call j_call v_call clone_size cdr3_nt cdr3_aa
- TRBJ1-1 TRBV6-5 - TGTGCCAGCACCTTTAATATAGAGAACACTGAAGCTTTCTTT CASTFNIENTEAFF
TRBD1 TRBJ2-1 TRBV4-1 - TGCGCCAGCAGCCAAGGACAGGGGGCTGGTGACAATGAGCAGTTCTTC CASSQGQGAGDNEQFF
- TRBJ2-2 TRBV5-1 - TGCGCCAGCAGCTTGGTGCGGGTAGGGGAGCTGTTTTTT CASSLVRVGELFF
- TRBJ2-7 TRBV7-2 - TGTGCCAGCAGCCTGAGCTCCTACGAGCAGTACTTC CASSLSSYEQYF
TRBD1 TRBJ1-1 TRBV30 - TGTGCCTGGAGATGGACAGGGGACACTGAAGCTTTCTTT CAWRWTGDTEAFF
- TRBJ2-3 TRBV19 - TGTGCCAGTAGTACTCGTGAGTACGGAGCGGGCCTAGATACGCAGTATTTT CASSTREYGAGLDTQYF
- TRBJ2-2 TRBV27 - TGTGCCAGCAGTTTAGGGGCGTGGTACACCGGGGAGCTGTTTTTT CASSLGAWYTGELFF
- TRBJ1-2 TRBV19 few TGTGCCAGTAGTATAGTCGGACACATCTATGGCTACACCTTC CASSIVGHIYGYTF
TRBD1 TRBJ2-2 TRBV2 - TGTGCCAGCAGTGGACAGGGGTGGGGGGAGCTGTTTTTT CASSGQGWGELFF
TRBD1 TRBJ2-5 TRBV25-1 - TGTGCCAGCAGTATCCCTGGGACAGGGGGCCAAGAGACCCAGTACTTC CASSIPGTGGQETQYF
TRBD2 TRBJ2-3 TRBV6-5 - TGTGCCAGCCGCCCCAGCGGGGGCACCCGGGGTACGCAGTATTTT CASRPSGGTRGTQYF
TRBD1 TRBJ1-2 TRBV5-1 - TGCGCCAGCAGCATGGGACAGGCGTTCGATTATGGCTACACCTTC CASSMGQAFDYGYTF
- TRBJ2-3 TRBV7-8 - TGTGCCAGCAGCTTAGACGCAGGGTTCACAGATACGCAGTATTTT CASSLDAGFTDTQYF
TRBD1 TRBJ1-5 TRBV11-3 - TGTGCCAGCAGCGGATACAGGGGGCGGTTTGGTCAGCCCCAGCATTTT CASSGYRGRFGQPQHF
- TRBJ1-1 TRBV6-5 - TGTGCCAGCAGCCTCGCGGACAGGAACACTGAAGCTTTCTTT CASSLADRNTEAFF
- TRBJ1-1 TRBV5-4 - TGTGCCAGCAGCCCCTGGGGGAGGGGAAACACTGAAGCTTTCTTT CASSPWGRGNTEAFF
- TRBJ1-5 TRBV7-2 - TGTGCCAGCAGCTCAGGGCGGGGGAGCAATCAGCCCCAGCATTTT CASSSGRGSNQPQHF
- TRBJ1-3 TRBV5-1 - TGCGCCAGCAGCTTCGAGGGACACCGAGGGGACACCATATATTTT CASSFEGHRGDTIYF
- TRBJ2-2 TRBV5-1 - TGCGCCAGCAGCTACCGGGGGAACACCGGGGAGCTGTTTTTT CASSYRGNTGELFF
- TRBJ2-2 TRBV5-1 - TGCGCCAGCAGCTCGGGGGTAGCGAACACCGGGGAGCTGTTTTTT CASSSGVANTGELFF
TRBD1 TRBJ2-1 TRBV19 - TGTGCCAGTACCTCGGGACAGCTTTACAATGAGCAGTTCTTC CASTSGQLYNEQFF
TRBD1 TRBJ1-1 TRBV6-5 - TGTGCCAGCAGTCGACAGGGGGCCACTGAAGCTTTCTTT CASSRQGATEAFF
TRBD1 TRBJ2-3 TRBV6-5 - TGTGCCAGCAGTCACCCCGGACAGGGTATAGATACGCAGTATTTT CASSHPGQGIDTQYF
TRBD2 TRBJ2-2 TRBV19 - TGTGCCAGTAGTTTCGGACTAGGAGTCGGGGAGCTGTTTTTT CASSFGLGVGELFF
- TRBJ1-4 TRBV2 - TGTGCCAGCAGTATGCGTGAAAAACTGTTTTTT CASSMREKLFF
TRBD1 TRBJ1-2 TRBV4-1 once TGCGCCAGCAGCCAACCGGGACAGGGGGTAGTAAGTGGCTACACCTTC CASSQPGQGVVSGYTF
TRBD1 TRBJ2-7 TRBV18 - TGTGCCAGCTTTCTGGACAGGGGAAACGAGCAGTACTTC CASFLDRGNEQYF
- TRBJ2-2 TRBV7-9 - TGTGCCAGCAGCTTAGCGAGGTCTGACGAGCTGTTTTTT CASSLARSDELFF
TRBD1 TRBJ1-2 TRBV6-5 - TGTGCCAGCCGCCCGGGACAGGCAATCTATGGCTACACCTTC CASRPGQAIYGYTF
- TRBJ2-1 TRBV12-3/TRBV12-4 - TGTGCCAGCAGCGAGACAGCCCGTAATGAGCAGTTCTTC CASSETARNEQFF
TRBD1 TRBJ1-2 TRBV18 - TGTGCCAGCTCAGACAGGGGTCCTTTCTATGGCTACACCTTC CASSDRGPFYGYTF
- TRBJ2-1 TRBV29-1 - TGCAGCGTCCACAGGGTTGAGCAGTTCTTC CSVHRVEQFF
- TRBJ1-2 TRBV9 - TGTGCCAGCAGCGTAGCAGGGGCAGGAGGCTATGGCTACACCTTC CASSVAGAGGYGYTF
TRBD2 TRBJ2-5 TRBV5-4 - TGTGCCAGCAGCGGAGCGGGGAGGCAAGAGACCCAGTACTTC CASSGAGRQETQYF
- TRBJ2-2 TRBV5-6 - TGTGCCAGCAGCTCGACAGGATCTCGCGGGGAGCTGTTTTTT CASSSTGSRGELFF
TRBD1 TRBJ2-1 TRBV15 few TGTGCCACCAGCAGAGATTGGGACAGTAATAATGAGCAGTTCTTC CATSRDWDSNNEQFF
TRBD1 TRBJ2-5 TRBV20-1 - TGCAGTGCTAGTCCCGGACAGGGGGCTCCCGAGACCCAGTACTTC CSASPGQGAPETQYF
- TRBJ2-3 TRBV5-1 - TGCGCCAGCAGCTCGGACAGCGGCACAGATACGCAGTATTTT CASSSDSGTDTQYF
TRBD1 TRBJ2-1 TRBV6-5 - TGTGCCAGCAGGAGGACAGGGGAGGCTGAGCAGTTCTTC CASRRTGEAEQFF
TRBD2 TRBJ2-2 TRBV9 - TGTGCCAGCAGCCCCCTAGCGGGGGACTATTTGGGGACCGGGGAGCTGTTTTTT CASSPLAGDYLGTGELFF
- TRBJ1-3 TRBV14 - TGTGCCAGCAGCCAAGTCGGGAACACCATATATTTT CASSQVGNTIYF
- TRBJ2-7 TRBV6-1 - TGTGCCAGCAGTGAAGCCCGGGAAGAGCAGTACTTC CASSEAREEQYF
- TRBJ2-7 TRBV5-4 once TGTGCCAGCAGCTTAGGGGGTGACTACGAGCAGTACTTC CASSLGGDYEQYF
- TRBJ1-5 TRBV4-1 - TGCGCCAGCAGCCCCTACCCGTTAGAGGCAAATAGCAATCAGCCCCAGCATTTT CASSPYPLEANSNQPQHF
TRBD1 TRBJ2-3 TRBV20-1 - TGCAGTGCGAGTGGGACAGGGGGCGAAAATACGCAGTATTTT CSASGTGGENTQYF
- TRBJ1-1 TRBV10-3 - TGTGCCATCAGTGAGTCGGGGGAGGGATTTGAAGCTTTCTTT CAISESGEGFEAFF
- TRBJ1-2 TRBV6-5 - TGTGCCAGCAGTATCAGGGAAATGGACTATGGCTACACCTTC CASSIREMDYGYTF
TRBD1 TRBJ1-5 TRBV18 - TGTGCCAGCTCCCCTTCCCAGGGGGCAAACCAGCCCCAGCATTTT CASSPSQGANQPQHF
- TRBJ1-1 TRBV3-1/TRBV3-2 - TGTGCCAGCAGCGACTTGAACACTGAAGCTTTCTTT CASSDLNTEAFF
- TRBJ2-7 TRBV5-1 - TGCGCCAGCACCGGGAACAATGCGTTCGAGCAGTACTTC CASTGNNAFEQYF
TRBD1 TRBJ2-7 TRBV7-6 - TGTGCCAGCAGCTTAGCCCGGGACAGCTACGAGCAGTACTTC CASSLARDSYEQYF
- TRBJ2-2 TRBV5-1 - TGCGCCAGCTCAACCAGACTGAGTTCTACCGGGGAGCTGTTTTTT CASSTRLSSTGELFF
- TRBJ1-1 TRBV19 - TGTGCCAGTAGTATTGGGCAGATCACTGAAGCTTTCTTT CASSIGQITEAFF
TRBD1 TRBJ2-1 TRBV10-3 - TGTGCCATCAGTGGAGGGGGACAGGGACCCTACAATGAGCAGTTCTTC CAISGGGQGPYNEQFF
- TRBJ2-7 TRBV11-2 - TGTGCCAGCAGCCCAGACAGGTTAAACTACGAGCAGTACTTC CASSPDRLNYEQYF